Each of the 26 T cell receptor beta chains below was sequenced from the same sample in a study of cytomegalovirus exposure and HLA in healthy donors. PCR employed 60 Vbeta and 13 Jbeta primers. TCRdb's copy holds only in-frame clones and misses some; the assay was immunoSEQ multiplex PCR. The profile shows under 250,000 clones, over 75% of them singletons. Sequenced input: PBMCs. These receptors were collected from a male donor in good health and CMV-seronegative.

V and J are TRBV6-5 and TRBJ2-7; 11 nucleotides align to TRBD1. J was trimmed by 3 bases and V by 6 bases; bases with no gene match: 7. In germline, CDR1 is MNHEY, CDR2 SVGAGI. CDR3 length: 15 amino acids. CDR3 in amino acids: CASSTQGQGVYEQYF. CDR3 DNA sequence: TGTGCCAGCAGCACGCAGGGACAGGGGGTCTACGAGCAGTACTTC.

A few counts support this clone. This chain connects TRBV7-2 to TRBJ2-3, with TRBD2 matching over 7 bases. With 5 bases clipped from V and 2 bases from J, the junction kept 10 bases outside the gene matches. The CDR3 length is 16 residues. Germline V lookup: CDR1 SGHTA, CDR2 FQGNSA. The CDR3 nucleotides are TGTGCCAGCAGCCCGCAAGCGGGGCTTACCACAGATACGCAGTATTTT. Amino acids: CASSPQAGLTTDTQYF.

CDR3 bases: TGTGCCAGCAGCTTAGCCGGGACAGGGGTCTACGAGCAGTACTTC. Protein: CASSLAGTGVYEQYF. The gene calls are TRBV7-7 and TRBJ2-7; TRBD1 aligns across 10 bases. Looked up from germline, CDR1 is SSHAT and CDR2 is FNYEAQ (reference sequence). J gave up 3 bases and V 0 bases, and 2 bases lay outside the gene matches. There are 15 residues in the CDR3.

This chain connects TRBV5-4 to TRBJ1-2; TRBD1 matches at 8 bases. CDR1 and CDR2 from the germline V gene are SGHNT and YYREEE (reference sequence). CDR3 length equals 14 residues. V gave up 3 bases and J gave up 2 bases; unmatched junction bases: 3. This CDR3 is CASSWGQANYGYTF. DNA for the CDR3: TGTGCCAGCAGCTGGGGACAGGCGAACTATGGCTACACCTTC.

The gene calls are TRBV5-1 and TRBJ1-3; D perhaps matches TRBD1 (6 bases). The germline V and J ends were trimmed by 5 bases and 4 bases, with 13 bases remaining between them. CDR1 and CDR2 from the germline V gene are SGHRS and YFSETQ. This CDR3 spans 14 amino acids. The CDR3 coding sequence is TGCGCCAGCAGGCCACAGGGAACGGGAAACACCATATATTTT. This codes for CASRPQGTGNTIYF.

The J gene is TRBJ2-4, the V gene TRBV21-1; the table assigns TRBD2, which was not confirmed against the DNA. TRBV21-1 is described as a pseudogene. This CDR3 has 20 amino acids. The chain's CDR3 is CASSSCGGTSVLLDKNIQYF. For the CDR3, the DNA is TGTGCCAGCAGCAGCTGCGGGGGGACTAGCGTCTTGTTAGACAAAAACATTCAGTACTTC.

This chain uses TRBV11-2 with TRBJ2-3, with D possibly TRBD2 on 5 matching bases. V dropped 1 base and J dropped 4 bases, with 9 bases sitting between them. CDR1 is SGHAT and CDR2 is FQNNGV in the germline V gene. The CDR3 length is 14 residues. The CDR3 DNA sequence: TGTGCCAGCAGCTTAGGCGGGTTCCCAGATACGCAGTATTTT. Translated: CASSLGGFPDTQYF.

This rearrangement joins TRBV7-9 to TRBJ1-3; 8 positions agree with TRBD1. CDR1 and CDR2 from the germline V gene are SEHNR and FQNEAQ (reference sequence). The ends lost 5 bases at V and 0 bases at J; junction bases unmatched: 9. This CDR3 has 17 amino acids. The CDR3 loop reads CASSAGQGKSSGNTIYF. In nucleotides, the CDR3 is TGTGCCAGCAGCGCCGGACAGGGTAAAAGCTCTGGAAACACCATATATTTT.

The genes are TRBV5-6 and TRBJ1-3; no definite D call. V lost 4 bases to trimming and J lost 6 bases, with 17 bases between them. CDR1 and CDR2 from the germline V gene are SGHDT and YYEEEE. CDR3 length: 15 residues. CDR3 amino acids: CASSDRGVLENTIYF. In nucleotides, the CDR3 is TGTGCCAGCAGCGACCGGGGAGTACTCGAAAACACCATATATTTT.

This clone was seen just once. At one of its ends the junction is not consistent with the germline gene, which may arise from a read error. The rearrangement links TRBV4-3 to TRBJ2-3; 7 bases align to TRBD1. This CDR3 region has 14 residues. Looked up from germline, CDR1 is LGHNA and CDR2 is YSLEER. CDR3 protein: CASSPQGNVDTRYF. As DNA, the CDR3 is TGCGCCAGCAGCCCACAGGGGAACGTGGATACGCGGTATTTT.

This clone was found once. The chain has TRBV28 and TRBJ2-7; weak D call: TRBD1 (6 bases). V was pared by 1 base and J by 2 bases, with 9 bases between. The CDR3 covers 14 residues. Per the germline V gene, CDR1 is MDHEN and CDR2 is SYDVKM. This CDR3 reads CASSLSTGPYEQYF. As DNA, the CDR3 is TGTGCCAGCAGTTTATCGACAGGTCCCTACGAGCAGTACTTC.

V usage is TRBV28 and J usage is TRBJ2-4; TRBD2 aligns across 7 bases. CDR3 size: 15 residues. CDR1 and CDR2 (germline): MDHEN, SYDVKM. V trimming: 5 bases; J trimming: 3 bases; junction bases outside the gene matches: 7. The CDR3 DNA is TGTGCCAGCAGTCTCACTAGCGTGGGCAAAAACATTCAGTACTTC. Translated, it gives CASSLTSVGKNIQYF.

This clone was detected only a few times. The chain employs TRBV7-8 and TRBJ2-1; 9 bases align to TRBD2. Trimming removed 1 base from V and 3 bases from J; junction bases left unmatched: 7. From germline, CDR1 is SGHVS and CDR2 FQNEAQ. The CDR3 runs to 17 residues. The CDR3 sequence is CASSLVGTSRFYNEQFF. For the CDR3, the DNA is TGTGCCAGCAGCTTAGTTGGGACTAGCCGATTCTACAATGAGCAGTTCTTC.

This sequence joins TRBV7-9 and TRBJ2-7, with 7 bases fitting TRBD1. Germline CDR1 and CDR2: SEHNR and FQNEAQ (reference sequence). V trimming: 3 bases; J trimming: 3 bases; junction bases outside the gene matches: 8. CDR3 length equals 15 residues. CDR3 sequence reads: CASSFRGQINYEQYF. The CDR3 nucleotides read TGTGCCAGCAGCTTCAGGGGACAGATCAACTACGAGCAGTACTTC.

The rearrangement uses TRBV7-9 and TRBJ1-6; tentatively, D is TRBD1 (6 bases). Germline-derived CDR1 and CDR2 are SEHNR and FQNEAQ (reference sequence). There are 14 residues in the CDR3. The V end was cut by 5 bases, the J end by 7 bases, with 12 bases between. The CDR3 loop is CASSLERGNSPLHF. The CDR3 region has the DNA TGTGCCAGCAGCCTCGAGAGGGGGAATTCACCCCTCCACTTT.

The J gene is TRBJ2-5, the V gene TRBV25-1; TRBD2 aligns across 8 bases. V shed 4 bases and J 5 bases; nucleotides not matched to a gene: 15. CDR3 length: 17 amino acids. From germline, CDR1 is MGHDK and CDR2 SYGVNS. The CDR3 loop is CASSGRLGLGGNETQYF. The DNA of the CDR3 is TGTGCCAGCAGTGGACGATTGGGACTAGGGGGGAATGAGACCCAGTACTTC.

The V gene is TRBV28, the J gene TRBJ1-3; tentative D call: TRBD1 (6 bases). Trimming removed 6 bases from V and 0 bases from J, with 18 bases in between. The CDR3 consists of 17 residues. CDR1 is MDHEN and CDR2 is SYDVKM in the germline V gene. Here the CDR3 reads CASSVGATTLSGNTIYF. The CDR3 nucleotides are TGTGCCAGCAGCGTGGGGGCGACTACCCTCTCTGGAAACACCATATATTTT.

The chain is built from TRBV28 and TRBJ2-7, with a possible D match to TRBD2 (5 bases). V was trimmed by 8 bases and J by 2 bases, leaving 16 bases between them. This CDR3 has 14 residues. From germline, CDR1 is MDHEN and CDR2 SYDVKM. The CDR3 loop is CASLAPAETYEQYF. The DNA of the CDR3 is TGTGCCAGCCTGGCCCCAGCGGAGACCTACGAGCAGTACTTC.

The V gene is TRBV7-8, the J gene TRBJ1-3, with 9 nucleotides matching TRBD1. Per the germline V gene, CDR1 is SGHVS and CDR2 is FQNEAQ. The J segment lost 3 bases and the V segment lost 5 bases, leaving 8 bases of the junction unmatched. The CDR3 sequence is 16 residues long. The CDR3 DNA is TGTGCCAGCAGCCACCAACAGGGGGCGCTTGGAAACACCATATATTTT. It is translated as CASSHQQGALGNTIYF.

The rearrangement links TRBV10-3 to TRBJ2-7; TRBD1 might be the D (6 bases). V gave up 6 bases and J gave up 1 base, with 10 bases separating them. Germline-derived CDR1 and CDR2 are ENHRY and SYGVKD. This CDR3 has 13 residues. The CDR3 DNA is TGTGCCATCAGGACAGGAGAGTCCTACGAGCAGTACTTC. It encodes CAIRTGESYEQYF.

The chain has TRBV10-3 and TRBJ1-2; 7 bases align to TRBD1. The CDR3 has 14 amino acids. V gave up 2 bases and J gave up 8 bases; unmatched junction bases: 8. CDR1 ENHRY and CDR2 SYGVKD come from the germline V gene. CDR3 amino acids: CAISEADRPYGYTF. The CDR3 nucleotides are TGTGCCATCAGTGAGGCGGACAGGCCTTACGGCTACACCTTC.

The rearrangement links TRBV20-1 to TRBJ1-2, with unresolved D. This CDR3 has 11 amino acids. The germline V gene encodes CDR1 DFQATT and CDR2 SNEGSKA (reference sequence). The V end was cut by 6 bases, the J end by 12 bases, with 17 bases between. CDR3 coding DNA: TGCAGTGCCACTGATGCCCAACCCCACACCTTC. As protein: CSATDAQPHTF.

The chain couples TRBV7-3 to TRBJ2-5, with D perhaps TRBD2 (5 bases). The V end was cut by 4 bases, the J end by 5 bases, with 5 bases between. The length of the CDR3 is 11 residues. The germline gives CDR1 SGHTA, CDR2 FQGTGA. In DNA, the CDR3 is TGTGCCAGCAGCTCGGGGGAGACCCAGTACTTC. Translating gives CASSSGETQYF. Drawing the rest from reference TRBV7-3 and TRBJ2-5, the complete variable domain is GAGVSQTPSNKVTEKGKYVELRCDPISGHTALYWYRQSLGQGPEFLIYFQGTGAADDSGLPNDRFFAVRPEGSVSTLKIQRTERGDSAVYLCASSSGETQYFGPGTRLLVL.

The rearrangement uses TRBV5-6 and TRBJ1-5; D is uncertain. With 2 bases removed from V and 5 bases from J, the gap between germline ends came to 5 bases. The CDR3 consists of 12 residues. Germline V gene lookup returns CDR1 SGHDT and CDR2 YYEEEE. The CDR3 sequence is CASSFVDQPQHF. In DNA, the CDR3 is TGTGCCAGCAGCTTTGTCGATCAGCCCCAGCATTTT.

This chain connects TRBV5-4 to TRBJ2-2, with D tentatively TRBD2 (7 bases). Germline assignment: CDR1 SGHNT and CDR2 YYREEE (reference sequence). The V gene lost 0 bases and the J gene lost 7 bases, with 13 bases spanning the gap. The CDR3 covers 15 residues. As DNA, the CDR3 is TGTGCCAGCAGCTTGGTTCGGGGGGCCGGCGGGGAGCTGTTTTTT. Its translation is CASSLVRGAGGELFF.

The J gene is TRBJ2-5, the V gene TRBV6-5, with 7 nucleotides matching TRBD1. Germline CDR1 MNHEY, CDR2 SVGAGI. This CDR3 comprises 13 residues. J gave up 5 bases and V 6 bases, and 6 bases lay outside the gene matches. CDR3: CASRKTGLETQYF. The CDR3 DNA is TGTGCCAGCAGGAAGACAGGGCTGGAGACCCAGTACTTC.